The 10 T cell receptor beta chains given below trace back to one sample, sequenced in a study of blood T cell repertoires in COVID-19. Clones were read by immunoSEQ multiplex PCR, and TCRdb kept only the in-frame ones, dropping some. The sample gives 75,000 to 95,000 clones, 74% of which show up once; around 4% is in the top ten. Sequencing was performed on peripheral blood. The receptors originated from a man between 65 and 79 years old with COVID-19, enrolled during active disease.

The chain joins TRBV6-2 or TRBV6-3 to TRBJ2-2; TRBD2 matches 8 bases. There are 16 residues in the CDR3. V was clipped by 2 bases and J by 6 bases; unmatched bases: 8. Germline lookup yields CDR1 MNHEY and CDR2 SVGEGT. The CDR3 DNA follows: TGTGCCAGCAGTTACGGGACTAGTAAACTTCCCGGGGAGCTGTTTTTT. Encoded protein: CASSYGTSKLPGELFF.

The J gene is TRBJ1-6, the V gene TRBV7-3, with 8 bases aligning to TRBD1. This CDR3 comprises 14 residues. Germline CDR1 is SGHTA and CDR2 is FQGTGA. Germline trimming cut 3 bases from V and 10 bases from J; bases unmatched to any gene: 5. DNA for the CDR3: TGTGCCAGCAGCTTCGGGACAGGCGGCTCACCCCTCCACTTT. Protein sequence: CASSFGTGGSPLHF.

This clone has a handful of counts. This chain connects TRBV4-1 to TRBJ2-7; 10 bases map to TRBD2. Looked up from germline, CDR1 is MGHRA and CDR2 is YSYEKL. After removal of 3 bases from V and 5 bases from J, the junction contained 10 bases not matched to a gene. CDR3 size: 16 residues. CDR3 residues: CASSHLTAGGVHEQYF. In nucleotides, the CDR3 is TGCGCCAGCAGCCACCTAACAGCGGGAGGGGTACACGAGCAGTACTTC.

The rearrangement uses TRBV7-9 and TRBJ2-7; D not certain. CDR3 size: 12 residues. CDR1 is SEHNR, CDR2 FQNEAQ, per germline (reference sequence). V was cut by 3 bases and J by 5 bases, with 8 bases left in between. CDR3 bases: TGTGCCAGCAGCTTGATCGGAGACGAGCAGTACTTC. Residues: CASSLIGDEQYF.

This rearrangement joins TRBV7-9 to TRBJ2-1; 8 bases match TRBD1. Per germline, CDR1 SEHNR and CDR2 FQNEAQ (reference sequence). This CDR3 is built from 16 residues. The J segment lost 10 bases and the V segment lost 5 bases, leaving 16 bases of the junction unmatched. CDR3 in DNA: TGTGCCAGCAGCCTTCTGGTGCAGGGGGCAATAGGCGAGCAGTTCTTC. Translating gives CASSLLVQGAIGEQFF. Looking up the rest from reference TRBV7-9 and TRBJ2-1 gives the full variable domain: DTGVSQNPRHKITKRGQNVTFRCDPISEHNRLYWYRQTLGQGPEFLTYFQNEAQLEKSRLLSDRFSAERPKGSFSTLEIQRTEQGDSAMYLCASSLLVQGAIGEQFFGPGTRLTVL.

In the case of this clone: This sample also contains other DNA sequences that code for the same CDR3. The V call is TRBV28, the J call TRBJ1-1, with 7 bases fitting TRBD1. The CDR3 runs to 14 residues. The V and J ends lost 5 bases and 2 bases, in that order; junction bases with no gene match: 5. Germline V gives CDR1 MDHEN, CDR2 SYDVKM. The CDR3 DNA follows: TGTGCCAGCAGTCCCGGGACAGCCAACACTGAAGCTTTCTTT. Its translation is CASSPGTANTEAFF. Filled out from reference TRBV28 and TRBJ1-1, the complete variable domain reads DVKVTQSSRYLVKRTGEKVFLECVQDMDHENMFWYRQDPGLGLRLIYFSYDVKMKEKGDIPEGYSVSREKKERFSLILESASTNQTSMYLCASSPGTANTEAFFGQGTRLTVV.

The CDR3 sequence is CASSQSTRKANTGELFF. CDR3 bases: TGCGCCAGCAGTCAATCGACGAGGAAGGCGAACACCGGGGAGCTGTTTTTT. The chain is built from TRBV23-1 and TRBJ2-2; D unclear. TRBV23-1 is placed among ORFs of uncertain function. The CDR3 sequence is 17 residues long. V lost 0 bases to trimming and J lost 0 bases, with 11 bases between them.

The chain couples TRBV7-2 to TRBJ1-4; D unclear. From germline, CDR1 is SGHTA and CDR2 FQGNSA. This CDR3 contains 15 residues. Trimming left V 1 base short and J 3 bases short, with 9 bases between. CDR3: CASSLGGLANEKLFF. DNA for the CDR3: TGTGCCAGCAGCTTAGGAGGGTTGGCTAATGAAAAACTGTTTTTT.

The gene calls are TRBV27 and TRBJ2-7; tentative D call: TRBD1 (6 bases). Trimming left V 6 bases short and J 0 bases short, with 18 bases between. The CDR3 extends over 16 amino acids. Germline V CDR1 and CDR2: MNHEY, SMNVEV (reference sequence). The CDR3 coding sequence is TGTGCCAGCAGGGCCGGTACGGGACAAAGCTCCTACGAGCAGTACTTC. Its protein product is CASRAGTGQSSYEQYF.

The chain uses TRBV30 and TRBJ2-5; 7 bases line up with TRBD2. Germline CDR1 is GTSNPN and CDR2 is SVGIG (reference sequence). This CDR3 is built from 14 residues. Germline trimming cut 3 bases from V and 5 bases from J; bases unmatched to any gene: 9. CDR3 loop: CAWRKPGGRETQYF. DNA of the CDR3: TGTGCCTGGAGGAAACCGGGAGGTCGGGAGACCCAGTACTTC.